One and the same sample provided the 9 T cell receptor beta chains below, sequenced in a study of CD8 T cells in Susac syndrome. RNA was extracted with the RNeasy kit, and a quantity of 0.5 to 1 ug was reverse transcribed using random hexamers. TCRdb ran MiXCR on the immunoSEQ multiplex PCR reads and lists one entry per CDR3 protein. The sample has 250,000 to 300,000 distinct CDR3 sequences, 80% to 90% seen once. Sequencing was carried out using CD8+ T cells from PBMCs. The receptors originated from a human donor with multiple sclerosis.

The V and J genes are TRBV27 and TRBJ2-1; D possibly corresponds to TRBD1 (6 bases). Trimming cost V 7 bases and J 3 bases, with 22 bases left between them. Germline assignment: CDR1 MNHEY and CDR2 SMNVEV (reference sequence). The CDR3 is made up of 17 amino acids. CDR3 in amino acids: CASMTYKTGDLYNEQFF. As DNA, the CDR3 is TGTGCCAGCATGACCTACAAGACAGGCGACCTCTACAATGAGCAGTTCTTC.

V usage is TRBV27 and J usage is TRBJ1-2; 8 nucleotides match TRBD1. CDR1 and CDR2 from the germline V gene are MNHEY and SMNVEV (reference sequence). The junction had 11 bases not matched to a gene; V was cut back by 4 bases and J by 4 bases. This CDR3 has 16 residues. The CDR3 sequence: CASSSAGTGRRYGYTF. CDR3 nucleotides: TGTGCCAGCAGTTCAGCCGGGACAGGTAGACGCTATGGCTACACCTTC.

In this sample, this clonotype turned up a few times. V usage is TRBV6-1 and J usage is TRBJ2-2; 11 nucleotides match TRBD1. The CDR3 covers 16 residues. Germline assignment: CDR1 MNHNS and CDR2 SASEGT. The V segment lost 5 bases and the J segment 7 bases; nucleotides outside the gene matches: 9. The CDR3 nucleotides are TGTGCCAGCAGTCAGGACAGGGGGCTTCCCCGCGGGGAGCTGTTTTTT. Translated: CASSQDRGLPRGELFF.

This rearrangement joins TRBV30 to TRBJ2-1, with 7 bases fitting TRBD2. Trimming removed 3 bases from V and 9 bases from J; junction bases left unmatched: 5. CDR1 and CDR2 from the germline V gene are GTSNPN and SVGIG (reference sequence). The CDR3 runs to 12 residues. The CDR3 sequence is CAWSHTSVEQFF. For the CDR3, the DNA is TGTGCCTGGAGCCATACTAGCGTTGAGCAGTTCTTC.

V and J are TRBV12-3 or TRBV12-4 and TRBJ2-1; 7 bases match TRBD2. The CDR3 totals 15 residues. With 6 bases clipped from V and 10 bases from J, the junction kept 15 bases outside the gene matches. CDR3 in amino acids: CASSSAGGSTREQFF. CDR3 sequence (DNA): TGTGCCAGCAGCTCAGCGGGCGGGAGTACCCGCGAGCAGTTCTTC.

J is TRBJ1-2 and V is TRBV28; 7 nucleotides align to TRBD1. The junction had 13 bases not matched to a gene; V was cut back by 4 bases and J by 5 bases. Looked up from germline, CDR1 is MDHEN and CDR2 is SYDVKM. This CDR3 has 16 amino acids. CDR3 region: CASSSRRVGGAYGYTF. DNA of the CDR3: TGTGCCAGCAGTTCACGTCGTGTAGGGGGCGCTTATGGCTACACCTTC.

The chain employs TRBV30 and TRBJ1-2; 7 nucleotides align to TRBD1. V trimming: 3 bases; J trimming: 0 bases; junction bases outside the gene matches: 7. This CDR3 has 15 residues. Germline CDR1 and CDR2: GTSNPN and SVGIG (reference sequence). The CDR3 nucleotides are TGTGCCTGGAGACCACAGGGGCTAGCTAACTATGGCTACACCTTC. Translation gives CAWRPQGLANYGYTF.

V gene TRBV10-3 combines with J gene TRBJ2-5, with 7 positions matching TRBD2. With V trimmed by 3 bases and J by 4 bases, 2 bases remained unmatched. The germline CDR1 and CDR2 sequences are ENHRY and SYGVKD. The CDR3 has 13 residues. The CDR3, as DNA: TGTGCCATCAGTGATGGGGAGGGAGAGACCCAGTACTTC. This translates into CAISDGEGETQYF.

The V call is TRBV9, the J call TRBJ2-7; 8 bases agree with TRBD2. V was pared by 4 bases and J by 4 bases, with 7 bases of the junction left unmatched. Germline assignment: CDR1 SGDLS and CDR2 YYNGEE. The CDR3 spans 14 residues. This CDR3 reads CASSQTSEGYEQYF. DNA of the CDR3: TGTGCCAGCAGCCAGACTAGCGAGGGTTACGAGCAGTACTTC.